This T cell receptor (beta chain) was found in a study of radiation and T cells in renal cell carcinoma. Study-wide context: Nephrectomy followed 15 Gy stereotactic body radiation by 4 weeks.

The protocol was immunoSEQ multiplex PCR, while the TCRdb copy is restricted to in-frame clones and leaves out a portion. The sample yields roughly 130,000 clones, approximately 91% seen once. Notes on this clone: The antigen remains undetermined.

The sample's time point: baseline pretreatment blood. Treatment here: 15 Gy SBRT to primary tumor, nephrectomy 4 weeks later. The patient's renal cell carcinoma had clear cell pathology. Whole-study results and caveats: No pretreatment tumor biopsies were available for baseline clonotypes. From baseline, blood top tumor clonotypes peaked at 2 weeks post-radiation.

Per the germline V gene, CDR1 is LNHDA and CDR2 is SQIVND (reference sequence). This CDR3 comprises 16 residues. J was trimmed by 4 bases and V by 1 base; bases with no gene match: 9. The receptor was derived from a woman aged 45-65 years with renal cell carcinoma. The chain couples TRBV19 to TRBJ1-2; 7 nucleotides match TRBD1. The material sequenced was blood, taken from a patient whose treatment included radiotherapy and nephrectomy. The CDR3, as DNA: TGTGCCAGTAGTATAGGACAGGGAGCTACCTTCTATGGCTACACCTTC. Translated: CASSIGQGATFYGYTF.